The clone carrying this T cell receptor (beta chain) was counted between two and nine times. Clones were read by immunoSEQ multiplex PCR, and TCRdb kept only the in-frame ones, dropping some. The sample contains a few hundred thousand clones, 80% to 90% of which appear only once. These data originate in a study of Ad26.COV2.S vaccination and SARS-CoV-2 variants. Per the germline V gene, CDR1 is SGHDT and CDR2 is YYEEEE. This CDR3 region has 12 residues. Trimming left V 2 bases short and J 6 bases short, with 8 bases between. The treatment is: around 19 received Ad26.COV2.S at low or high dose, single or two shots; roughly 5 received placebo; per-sample allocation not given. Samples came from day 63 after the first vaccine or placebo injection.

The chain joins TRBV5-6 to TRBJ1-1; possible D gene TRBD1, 6 bases. This sequence originates from a person between 18 and 60 years old who received the Ad26.COV2.S COVID-19 vaccine or a placebo. The input for sequencing was peripheral blood, taken in a trial of Ad26.COV2.S vaccine versus placebo. The CDR3 nucleotides are TGTGCCAGCAGCTTTGGGGGCTCTGAAGCTTTCTTT. Translation: CASSFGGSEAFF.